This T cell receptor beta chain came from a study of T-cell reconstitution after alpha-beta-depleted transplantation in children. This clonotype was seen many times. The authors prepared the TCRbeta library with unique molecular identifiers. TCRdb reprocessed the PCR reads via MiXCR and lists one record per CDR3 protein. The profile shows hundreds of thousands of distinct CDR3 sequences, 16% of them singletons. CDR1 is SGHTA and CDR2 is FQGNSA in the germline V gene. This CDR3 region has 15 residues. The V end was cut by 3 bases, the J end by 7 bases, with 16 bases between. This clonotype was obtained from a human donor who donated a stem cell graft to a child with acute myeloid leukemia. The sequencing here drew on PBMCs from the stem cell graft donor, taken from the stem cell graft. The chain combines TRBV7-2 with TRBJ1-5; D is possibly TRBD1 (5 bases). Here the CDR3 DNA reads TGTGCCAGCAGCTTCCAAGGGACTCCGGGACAGCCCCAGCATTTT. It codes for CASSFQGTPGQPQHF.